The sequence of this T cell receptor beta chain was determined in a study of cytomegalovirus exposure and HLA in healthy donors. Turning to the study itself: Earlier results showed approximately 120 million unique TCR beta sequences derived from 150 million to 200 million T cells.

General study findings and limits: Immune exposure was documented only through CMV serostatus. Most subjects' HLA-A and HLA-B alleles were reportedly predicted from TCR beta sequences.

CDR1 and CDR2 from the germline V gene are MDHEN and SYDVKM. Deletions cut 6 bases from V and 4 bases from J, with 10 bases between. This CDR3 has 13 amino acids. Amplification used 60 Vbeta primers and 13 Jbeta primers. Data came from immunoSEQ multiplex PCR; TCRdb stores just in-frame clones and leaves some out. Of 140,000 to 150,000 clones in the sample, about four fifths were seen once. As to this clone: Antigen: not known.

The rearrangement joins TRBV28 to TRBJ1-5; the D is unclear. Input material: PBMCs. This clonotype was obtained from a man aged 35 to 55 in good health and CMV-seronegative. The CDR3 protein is CASRSQINQPQHF. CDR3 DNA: TGTGCCAGCAGGTCACAGATTAATCAGCCCCAGCATTTT. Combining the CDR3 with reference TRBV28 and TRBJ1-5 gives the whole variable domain DVKVTQSSRYLVKRTGEKVFLECVQDMDHENMFWYRQDPGLGLRLIYFSYDVKMKEKGDIPEGYSVSREKKERFSLILESASTNQTSMYLCASRSQINQPQHFGDGTRLSIL.